The rows below give T cell receptor beta chains drawn from one sample of a study of T cells in localized non-small cell lung cancer. Assay: immunoSEQ multiplex PCR; the TCRdb copy retains only in-frame clones and omits some. Among 20,000 to 25,000 clones listed, 90% to 95% were seen once. The sample consisted of peripheral blood, taken before any cancer treatment. Receptors were obtained from a woman between 40 and 69 years old with stage I lung adenocarcinoma. Each CDR3 is given with its conserved first and last residue. Where a row states a size, it is once, few, many or the class of an expanded clone; other rows omit it.

CDR3 | J | V | length | size
CASSLGTEPLNEKLFF | TRBJ1-4 | TRBV5-1 | 16 | once
CASSLPPDLAKNIQYF | TRBJ2-4 | TRBV11-2 | 16 | .
CASSPSVTGESQYF | TRBJ2-5 | TRBV18 | 14 | .
CASSMGGNQPQHF | TRBJ1-5 | TRBV19 | 13 | .
CASSLGGTVTDTQYF | TRBJ2-3 | TRBV11-1 | 15 | .
CASSLSGTVQEQYF | TRBJ2-7 | TRBV27 | 14 | .
CASSHSNRGVNTEAFF | TRBJ1-1 | TRBV9 | 16 | .
CASRAQTGHTF | TRBJ1-2 | TRBV28 | 11 | .
CASSQELVGRPQHF | TRBJ1-5 | TRBV4-1 | 14 | .
CASSLGDGPYGYTF | TRBJ1-2 | TRBV7-9 | 14 | .
CASSPTAVRAVGSPLHF | TRBJ1-6 | TRBV5-1 | 17 | .
CASSISGPGSGNTIYF | TRBJ1-3 | TRBV19 | 16 | .
CSVVYSGRKNEQYF | TRBJ2-7 | TRBV29-1 | 14 | .
CSALREGEQYF | TRBJ2-7 | TRBV20-1 | 11 | .
CAWSGGHSFNQPQHF | TRBJ1-5 | TRBV30 | 15 | .
CSAEGPSGGQDPYEQYF | TRBJ2-7 | TRBV29-1 | 17 | .
CASSPSGGYNEQFF | TRBJ2-1 | TRBV11-3 | 14 | medium-sized
CASSLARGHLAKNIQYF | TRBJ2-4 | TRBV7-9 | 17 | .
CASSHPLGEQYF | TRBJ2-7 | TRBV4-1 | 12 | once
CASSFSGSPYEQYF | TRBJ2-7 | TRBV5-8 | 14 | .
CASRWTARSGAGYTF | TRBJ1-2 | TRBV6-5 | 15 | .
CASSVEGLGYTF | TRBJ1-2 | TRBV9 | 12 | .
CASSAEVGTDTQYF | TRBJ2-3 | TRBV5-1 | 14 | .
CASDLGGLWTEAFF | TRBJ1-1 | TRBV2 | 14 | .
CASSPYNMNTEAFF | TRBJ1-1 | TRBV18 | 14 | .
CASSLEGTSVTDTQYF | TRBJ2-3 | TRBV7-8 | 16 | .
CASSYDNGDEQFF | TRBJ2-1 | TRBV6-5 | 13 | once
CASSFGASNEQFF | TRBJ2-1 | TRBV7-7 | 13 | .
CASSGSRGGEWEKLFF | TRBJ1-4 | TRBV6-1 | 16 | .
CASSDLLGETIDGYTF | TRBJ1-2 | TRBV7-9 | 16 | .
CASSLDPDGELFF | TRBJ2-2 | TRBV5-1 | 13 | .
CASSLRARSGELFF | TRBJ2-2 | TRBV27 | 14 | .
CASHKDRASYNEQFF | TRBJ2-1 | TRBV6-1 | 15 | .